This entry is about one T cell receptor beta chain. Its matching antigen is unknown. Trimming pared 3 bases from V and 0 bases from J, leaving 8 bases between. Germline CDR1 is MDHEN and CDR2 is SYDVKM. This CDR3 has 15 residues. This entry belongs to a study of OX40 agonist ivuxolimab in advanced cancers. Study-level information: Those enrolled were 82.7% male, with a mean age of about 66 years and ages from roughly 20 to 85.

Cycle 7 day 1, cycle 4 day 1, and baseline were the timepoints at which blood was sampled. Assay: immunoSEQ multiplex PCR; the TCRdb copy retains only in-frame clones and omits some. The repertoire holds 26,000 or so clones, roughly 89% seen once, with roughly 19% in the top ten. Findings and limits, study-wide: There were, on average, more expanded clones in CD8+ T cells than in CD4+. What antigens the expanded peripheral T cells recognized was never established.

The chain recombines TRBV28 with TRBJ2-2; no reliable D call. This clonotype was obtained from an adult with an advanced solid tumor such as melanoma, head and neck, liver or kidney cancer. Sequencing was performed on CD4+ or CD8+ T cells sorted from blood, taken in a trial of the OX40 agonist ivuxolimab. The CDR3: CASSFWSPNTGELFF. In DNA, the CDR3 is TGTGCCAGCAGTTTCTGGTCCCCGAACACCGGGGAGCTGTTTTTT.